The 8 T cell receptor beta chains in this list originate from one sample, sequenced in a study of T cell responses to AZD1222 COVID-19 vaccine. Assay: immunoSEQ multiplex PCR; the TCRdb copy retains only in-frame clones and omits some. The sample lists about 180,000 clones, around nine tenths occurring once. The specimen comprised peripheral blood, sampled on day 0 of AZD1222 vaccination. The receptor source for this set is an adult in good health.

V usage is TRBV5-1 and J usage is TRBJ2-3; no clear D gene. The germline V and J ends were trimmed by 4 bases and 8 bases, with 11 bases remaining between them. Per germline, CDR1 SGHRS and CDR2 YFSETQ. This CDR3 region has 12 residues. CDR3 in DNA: TGCGCCAGCAGCCCGGATATAGGTACGCAGTATTTT. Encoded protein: CASSPDIGTQYF.

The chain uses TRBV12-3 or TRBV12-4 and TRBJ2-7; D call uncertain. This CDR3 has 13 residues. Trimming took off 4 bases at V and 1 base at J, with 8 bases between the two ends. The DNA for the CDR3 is TGTGCCAGCAGTTGGCGGATTTCCTACGAGCAGTACTTC. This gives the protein CASSWRISYEQYF.

The CDR3 region is CASNPTGGEDYGYTF. CDR3 nucleotides: TGTGCCAGCAACCCGACAGGGGGCGAGGACTATGGCTACACCTTC. The J gene is TRBJ1-2, the V gene TRBV7-9; 10 bases are a match to TRBD1. CDR1 and CDR2 (germline): SEHNR, FQNEAQ (reference sequence). CDR3 length: 15 residues. Trimming took 7 bases from V and 3 from J; bases not matched to a gene: 8.

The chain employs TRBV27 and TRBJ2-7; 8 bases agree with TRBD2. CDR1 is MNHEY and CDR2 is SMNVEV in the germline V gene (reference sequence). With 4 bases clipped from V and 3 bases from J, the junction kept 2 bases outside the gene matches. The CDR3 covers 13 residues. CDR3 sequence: CASSYGTSYEQYF. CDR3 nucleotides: TGTGCCAGCAGTTACGGGACTAGCTACGAGCAGTACTTC.

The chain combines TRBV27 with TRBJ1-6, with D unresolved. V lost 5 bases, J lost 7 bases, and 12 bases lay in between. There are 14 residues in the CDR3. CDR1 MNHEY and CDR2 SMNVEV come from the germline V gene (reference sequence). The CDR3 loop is CASSLDGRNSPLHF. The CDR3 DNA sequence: TGTGCCAGCAGTCTGGACGGGCGAAATTCACCCCTCCACTTT.

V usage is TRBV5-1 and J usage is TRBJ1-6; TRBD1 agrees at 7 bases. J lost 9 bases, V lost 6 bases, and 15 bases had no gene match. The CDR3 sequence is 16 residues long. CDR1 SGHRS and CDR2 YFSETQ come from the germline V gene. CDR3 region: CASTELGTVASSPLHF. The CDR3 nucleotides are TGCGCCAGCACCGAACTGGGGACAGTCGCCAGTTCACCCCTCCACTTT. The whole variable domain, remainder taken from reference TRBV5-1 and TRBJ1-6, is KAGVTQTPRYLIKTRGQQVTLSCSPISGHRSVSWYQQTPGQGLQFLFEYFSETQRNKGNFPGRFSGRQFSNSRSEMNVSTLELGDSALYLCASTELGTVASSPLHFGNGTRLTVT.

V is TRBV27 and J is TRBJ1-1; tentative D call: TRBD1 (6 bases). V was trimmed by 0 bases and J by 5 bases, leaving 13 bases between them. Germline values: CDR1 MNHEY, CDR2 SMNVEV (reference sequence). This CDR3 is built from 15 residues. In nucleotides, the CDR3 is TGTGCCAGCAGTTTATCGAGCAGGGGTGGAACTGAAGCTTTCTTT. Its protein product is CASSLSSRGGTEAFF.

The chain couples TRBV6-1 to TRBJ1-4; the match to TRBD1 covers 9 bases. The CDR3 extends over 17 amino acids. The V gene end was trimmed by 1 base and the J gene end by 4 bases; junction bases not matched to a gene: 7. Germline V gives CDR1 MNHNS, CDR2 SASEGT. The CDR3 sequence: CASSEDGTGIGNEKLFF. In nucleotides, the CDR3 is TGTGCCAGCAGTGAAGACGGGACAGGGATTGGTAATGAAAAACTGTTTTTT.